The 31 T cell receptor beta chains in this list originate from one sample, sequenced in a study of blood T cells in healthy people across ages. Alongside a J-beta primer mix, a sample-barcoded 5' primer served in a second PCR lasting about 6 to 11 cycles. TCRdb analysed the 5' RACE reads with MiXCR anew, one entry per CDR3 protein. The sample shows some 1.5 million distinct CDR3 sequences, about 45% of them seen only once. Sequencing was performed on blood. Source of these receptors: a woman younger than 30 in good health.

The CDR3 nucleotides read TGTGCCAGCAGTTACACCCTAATCATTCAGTACTTC. Amino acid sequence: CASSYTLIIQYF. The rearrangement joins TRBV6-9 to TRBJ2-4; no firm D call. Germline lookup yields CDR1 MNHGY and CDR2 SVAAGI. The CDR3 length is 12 residues. V shed 3 bases and J shed 9 bases, with 9 bases lying between them.

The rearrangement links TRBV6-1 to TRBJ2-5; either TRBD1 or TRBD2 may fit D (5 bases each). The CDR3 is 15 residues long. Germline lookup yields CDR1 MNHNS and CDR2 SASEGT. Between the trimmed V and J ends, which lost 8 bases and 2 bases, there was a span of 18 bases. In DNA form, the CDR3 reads TGTGCCAGCGGGACGTTCCACAGCAAACAAGAGACCCAGTACTTC. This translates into CASGTFHSKQETQYF.

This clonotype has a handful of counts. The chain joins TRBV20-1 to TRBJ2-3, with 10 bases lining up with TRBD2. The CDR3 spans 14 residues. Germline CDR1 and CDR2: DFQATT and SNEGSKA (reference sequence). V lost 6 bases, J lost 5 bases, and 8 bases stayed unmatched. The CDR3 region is CSAPSGGALDTQYF. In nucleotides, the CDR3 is TGCAGTGCGCCGAGCGGGGGGGCCCTAGATACGCAGTATTTT.

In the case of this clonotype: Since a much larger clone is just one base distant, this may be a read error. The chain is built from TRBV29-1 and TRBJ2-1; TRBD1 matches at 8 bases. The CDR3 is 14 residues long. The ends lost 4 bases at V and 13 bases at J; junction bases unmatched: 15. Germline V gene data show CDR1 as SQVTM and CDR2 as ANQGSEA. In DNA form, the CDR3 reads TGCAGCGTTGGTCCAGGGGGCTACGGGGAGACCCAGTTCTTC. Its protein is CSVGPGGYGETQFF.

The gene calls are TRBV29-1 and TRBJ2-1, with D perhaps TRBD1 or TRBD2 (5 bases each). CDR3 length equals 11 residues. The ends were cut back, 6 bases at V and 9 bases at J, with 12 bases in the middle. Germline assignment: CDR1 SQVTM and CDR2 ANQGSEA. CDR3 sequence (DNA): TGCAGCGTAATCCAGGGAGTTGAGCAGTTCTTC. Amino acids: CSVIQGVEQFF.

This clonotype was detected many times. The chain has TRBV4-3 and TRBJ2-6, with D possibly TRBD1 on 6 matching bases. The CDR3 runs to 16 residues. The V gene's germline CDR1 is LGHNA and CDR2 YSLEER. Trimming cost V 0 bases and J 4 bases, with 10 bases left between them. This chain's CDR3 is CASSQETGSGANVLTF. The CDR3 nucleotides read TGCGCCAGCAGCCAAGAAACAGGGTCCGGGGCCAACGTCCTGACTTTC.

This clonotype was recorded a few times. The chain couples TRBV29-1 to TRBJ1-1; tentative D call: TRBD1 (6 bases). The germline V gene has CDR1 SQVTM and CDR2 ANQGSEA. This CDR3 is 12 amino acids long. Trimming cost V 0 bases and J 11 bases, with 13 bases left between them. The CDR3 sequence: CSVEEGARSAFF. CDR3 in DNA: TGCAGCGTTGAAGAGGGGGCACGGAGCGCTTTCTTT.

CDR3 DNA sequence: TGCGCCAGCAGCTTGTCTGGGACAGGGGGCGCCGATACGCAGTATTTT. Translated, it gives CASSLSGTGGADTQYF. The chain employs TRBV5-1 and TRBJ2-3, with 12 positions matching TRBD1. After removal of 1 base from V and 6 bases from J, the junction contained 6 bases not matched to a gene. Per germline, CDR1 SGHRS and CDR2 YFSETQ. This CDR3 is built from 16 residues. Full variable domain (outside the CDR3, taken from reference TRBV5-1 and TRBJ2-3): KAGVTQTPRYLIKTRGQQVTLSCSPISGHRSVSWYQQTPGQGLQFLFEYFSETQRNKGNFPGRFSGRQFSNSRSEMNVSTLELGDSALYLCASSLSGTGGADTQYFGPGTRLTVL.

The DNA of the CDR3 is TGTGCCAGCACCCGATTCGGTGCGAACACCGGGGAGCTGTTTTTT. Translated, it gives CASTRFGANTGELFF. The gene calls are TRBV11-2 and TRBJ2-2; no definite D call. CDR3 length equals 15 residues. CDR1 is SGHAT and CDR2 is FQNNGV in the germline V gene. The V and J ends lost 7 bases and 0 bases respectively, with 12 bases between them.

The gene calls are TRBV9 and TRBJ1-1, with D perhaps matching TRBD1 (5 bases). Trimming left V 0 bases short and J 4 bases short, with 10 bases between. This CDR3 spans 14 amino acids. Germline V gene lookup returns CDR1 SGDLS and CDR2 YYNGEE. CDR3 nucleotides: TGTGCCAGCAGCGTAGCGGGGGACTCCACTGAAGCTTTCTTT. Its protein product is CASSVAGDSTEAFF.

CDR3 protein: CSAPSGRAGNGELFF. The DNA of the CDR3 is TGCAGTGCTCCTAGCGGGAGGGCCGGGAACGGGGAGCTGTTTTTT. J is TRBJ2-2 and V is TRBV20-1, with 12 bases fitting TRBD2. V gave up 5 bases and J gave up 7 bases; unmatched junction bases: 8. There are 15 residues in the CDR3. CDR1 is DFQATT, CDR2 SNEGSKA, per germline (reference sequence).

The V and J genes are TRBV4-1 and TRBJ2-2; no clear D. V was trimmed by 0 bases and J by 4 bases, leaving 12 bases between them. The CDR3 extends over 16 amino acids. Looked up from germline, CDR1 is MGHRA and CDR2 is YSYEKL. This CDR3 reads CASSQDGLVSTGELFF. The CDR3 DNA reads TGCGCCAGCAGCCAAGACGGGCTAGTGTCCACCGGGGAGCTGTTTTTT.

CDR3 sequence (DNA): TGTGCTAGTGGTTTGGTTGGCACTGAAGCTTTCTTT. It is translated as CASGLVGTEAFF. V gene TRBV12-5 combines with J gene TRBJ1-1; D gene uncertain. The CDR3 has 12 residues. CDR1 is LGHNT, CDR2 FRNRAP, per germline. Trimming pared 0 bases from V and 4 bases from J, leaving 3 bases between.

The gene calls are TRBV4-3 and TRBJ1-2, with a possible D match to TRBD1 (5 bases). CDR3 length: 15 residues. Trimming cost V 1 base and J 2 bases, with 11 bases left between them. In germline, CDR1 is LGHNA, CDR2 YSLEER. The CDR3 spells CASSQARGRNYGYTF. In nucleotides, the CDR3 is TGCGCCAGCAGCCAAGCGCGGGGGAGAAACTATGGCTACACCTTC.

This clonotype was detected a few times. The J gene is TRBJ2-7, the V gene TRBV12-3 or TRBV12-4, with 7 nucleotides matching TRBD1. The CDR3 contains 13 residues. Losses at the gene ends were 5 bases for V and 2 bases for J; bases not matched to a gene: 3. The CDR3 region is CASSGTVPYEQYF. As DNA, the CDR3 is TGTGCCAGCAGTGGGACAGTACCCTACGAGCAGTACTTC.

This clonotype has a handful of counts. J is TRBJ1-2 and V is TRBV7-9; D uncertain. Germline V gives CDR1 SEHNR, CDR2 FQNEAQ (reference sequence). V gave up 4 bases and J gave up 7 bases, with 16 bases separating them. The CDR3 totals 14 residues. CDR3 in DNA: TGTGCCAGCAGCTCCCCAGGACTGGAAAGTGGCTACACCTTC. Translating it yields CASSSPGLESGYTF.

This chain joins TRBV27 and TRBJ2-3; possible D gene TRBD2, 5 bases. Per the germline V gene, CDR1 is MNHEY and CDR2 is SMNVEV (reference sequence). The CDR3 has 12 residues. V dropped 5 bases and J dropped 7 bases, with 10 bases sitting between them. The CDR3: CASSGGLNTQYF. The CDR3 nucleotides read TGTGCCAGCAGTGGCGGGTTGAATACGCAGTATTTT.

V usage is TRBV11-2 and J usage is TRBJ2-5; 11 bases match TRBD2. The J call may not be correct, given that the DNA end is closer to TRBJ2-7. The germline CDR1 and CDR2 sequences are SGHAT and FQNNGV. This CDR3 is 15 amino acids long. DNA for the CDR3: TGTGCCAGCAGCTCAACTAGCGGGAGTGTATACGAGCAGTACTTC. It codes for CASSSTSGSVYEQYF.

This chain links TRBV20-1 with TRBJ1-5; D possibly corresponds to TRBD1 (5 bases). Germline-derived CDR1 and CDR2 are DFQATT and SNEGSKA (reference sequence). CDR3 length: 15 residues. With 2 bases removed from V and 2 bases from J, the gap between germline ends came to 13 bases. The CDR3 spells CSARSQGRGNQPQHF. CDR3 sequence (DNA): TGCAGTGCTAGAAGTCAGGGACGGGGCAATCAGCCCCAGCATTTT.

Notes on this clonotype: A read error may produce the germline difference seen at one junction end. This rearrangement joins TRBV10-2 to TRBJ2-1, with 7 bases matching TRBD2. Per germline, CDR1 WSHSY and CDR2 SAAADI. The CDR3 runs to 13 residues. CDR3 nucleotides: TGCTCCAGCAGTGGCCGGGGGGTCAATGAGCAGTTCTTC. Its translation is CSSSGRGVNEQFF.

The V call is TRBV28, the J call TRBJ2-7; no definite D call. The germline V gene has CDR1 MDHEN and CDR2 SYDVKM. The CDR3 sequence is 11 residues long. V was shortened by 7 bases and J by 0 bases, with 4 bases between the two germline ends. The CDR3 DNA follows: TGTGCCAGCATGAGCTCCTACGAGCAGTACTTC. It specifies CASMSSYEQYF. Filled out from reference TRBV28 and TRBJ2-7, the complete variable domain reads DVKVTQSSRYLVKRTGEKVFLECVQDMDHENMFWYRQDPGLGLRLIYFSYDVKMKEKGDIPEGYSVSREKKERFSLILESASTNQTSMYLCASMSSYEQYFGPGTRLTVT.

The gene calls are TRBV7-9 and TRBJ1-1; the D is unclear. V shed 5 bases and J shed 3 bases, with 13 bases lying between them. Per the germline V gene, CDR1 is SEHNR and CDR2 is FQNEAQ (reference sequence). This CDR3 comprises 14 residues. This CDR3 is CASSPRGGYTEAFF. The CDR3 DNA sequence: TGTGCCAGCAGCCCCCGCGGCGGTTACACTGAAGCTTTCTTT.

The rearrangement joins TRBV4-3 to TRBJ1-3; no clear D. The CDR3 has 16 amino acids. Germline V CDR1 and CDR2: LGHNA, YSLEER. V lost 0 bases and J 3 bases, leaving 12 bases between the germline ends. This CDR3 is CASSQEVWGFGNTIYF. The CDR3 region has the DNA TGCGCCAGCAGCCAAGAGGTGTGGGGATTTGGAAACACCATATATTTT.

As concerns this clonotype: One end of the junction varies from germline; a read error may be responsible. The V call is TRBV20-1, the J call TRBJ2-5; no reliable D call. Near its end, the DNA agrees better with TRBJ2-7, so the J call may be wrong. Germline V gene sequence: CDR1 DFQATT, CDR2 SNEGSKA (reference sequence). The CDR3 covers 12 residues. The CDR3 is CSASGISHEQYF. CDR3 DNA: TGCAGTGCCAGTGGGATCTCCCACGAGCAGTACTTC.

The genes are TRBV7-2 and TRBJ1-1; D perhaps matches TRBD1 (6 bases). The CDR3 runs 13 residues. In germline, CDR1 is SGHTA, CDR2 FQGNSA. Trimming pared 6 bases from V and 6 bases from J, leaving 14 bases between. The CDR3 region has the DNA TGTGCCAGCAGTAAGGACAGCCCCTCTGAAGCTTTCTTT. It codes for CASSKDSPSEAFF.

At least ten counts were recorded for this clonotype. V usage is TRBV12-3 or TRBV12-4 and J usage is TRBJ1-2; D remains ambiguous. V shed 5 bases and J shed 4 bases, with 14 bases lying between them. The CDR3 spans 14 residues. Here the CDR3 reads CASSHASSLYGYTF. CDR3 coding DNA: TGTGCCAGCAGTCACGCTAGTTCACTCTATGGCTACACCTTC.

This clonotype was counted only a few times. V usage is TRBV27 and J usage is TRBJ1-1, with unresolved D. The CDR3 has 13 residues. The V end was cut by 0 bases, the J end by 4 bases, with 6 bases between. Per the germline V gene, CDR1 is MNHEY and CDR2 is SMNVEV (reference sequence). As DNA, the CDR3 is TGTGCCAGCAGTTTATCGGTGTCCACTGAAGCTTTCTTT. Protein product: CASSLSVSTEAFF.

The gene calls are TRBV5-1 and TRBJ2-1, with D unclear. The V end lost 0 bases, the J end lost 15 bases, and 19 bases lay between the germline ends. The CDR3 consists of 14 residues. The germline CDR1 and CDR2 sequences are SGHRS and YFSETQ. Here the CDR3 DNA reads TGCGCCAGCAGCTTGGGGCTCGGCCCTACCGAGGTGTTCTTC. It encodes CASSLGLGPTEVFF.

CDR3 loop: CSAKRGGRIGELFF. The CDR3 DNA reads as TGCAGTGCCAAGCGGGGGGGCCGAATCGGGGAGCTGTTTTTT. The chain recombines TRBV20-1 with TRBJ2-2; 10 bases align to TRBD2. The CDR3 spans 14 residues. Per germline, CDR1 DFQATT and CDR2 SNEGSKA (reference sequence). J gave up 7 bases and V 6 bases, and 8 bases lay outside the gene matches.

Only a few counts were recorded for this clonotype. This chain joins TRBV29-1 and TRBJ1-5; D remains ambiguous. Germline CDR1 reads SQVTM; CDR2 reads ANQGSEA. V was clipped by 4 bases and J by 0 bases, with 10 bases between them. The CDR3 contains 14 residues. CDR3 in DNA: TGCAGCGTTGGAACGACGGATAGCAATCAGCCCCAGCATTTT. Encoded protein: CSVGTTDSNQPQHF.

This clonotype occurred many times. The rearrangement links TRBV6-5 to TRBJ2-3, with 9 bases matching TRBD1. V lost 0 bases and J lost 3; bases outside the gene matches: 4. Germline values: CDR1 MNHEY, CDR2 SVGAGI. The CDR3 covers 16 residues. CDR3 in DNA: TGTGCCAGCAGTTACTCGACAGGGGGGAGGACAGATACGCAGTATTTT. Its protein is CASSYSTGGRTDTQYF.